This TCR beta chain emerged from a study of T-cell reconstitution after alpha-beta-depleted transplantation in children. A TCRbeta library incorporating unique molecular identifiers was prepared. TCRdb redid the calling of the PCR reads with MiXCR, one entry per CDR3 protein. The repertoire has about 110,000 distinct CDR3 sequences, almost 6.5% of them found once; the top ten carry around 23%. There are 16 residues in the CDR3. Germline CDR1 reads SGDLS; CDR2 reads YYNGEE. The germline V and J ends were trimmed by 4 bases and 5 bases, with 21 bases remaining between them. This clonotype was observed a handful of times. Its antigen is unknown. Overall study findings and caveats: In patients about two months after transplant, alpha-beta T cells reportedly arose from several hundred expanded graft clones.

The chain couples TRBV9 to TRBJ2-5, with a possible D match to TRBD2 (6 bases). The sequencing here drew on PBMCs, mostly from graft donor cells, taken 360 days after TCRalphabeta/CD19-depleted stem cell transplant. This receptor was obtained from a male patient between 2 and 9 years old who had a stem cell transplant for acute lymphoblastic leukemia, so the T cells may come from the graft donor. In nucleotides, the CDR3 is TGTGCCAGCAGCCCAGAGAATCCGGGAGCGTGGGAGACCCAGTACTTC. Translation gives CASSPENPGAWETQYF.